The 20 T cell receptor beta chains below all came from one sample that was sequenced in a study of control samples from healthy donors and cancer patients. Sequencing used immunoSEQ multiplex PCR; TCRdb keeps in-frame clones, though not all of them. The data show roughly 80,000 clones, about 92% seen once. Sequencing used blood. All receptors derive from a woman aged 60 to 75 in good health.

The rearrangement joins TRBV18 to TRBJ1-1, with D uncertain. CDR1 and CDR2 from the germline V gene are KGHSH and LQKENI. The germline V and J ends were trimmed by 3 bases and 2 bases, with 7 bases remaining between them. The CDR3 covers 13 residues. Here the CDR3 DNA reads TGTGCCAGCTCACCCGGCCCAAACACTGAAGCTTTCTTT. Protein: CASSPGPNTEAFF.

The rearrangement links TRBV28 to TRBJ1-1; a weak D match, TRBD1 (6 bases). The CDR3 has 13 residues. Between the trimmed V and J ends, which lost 8 bases and 0 bases, there was a span of 10 bases. Germline values: CDR1 MDHEN, CDR2 SYDVKM. The CDR3 region has the DNA TGTGCCAGCGGTCAGGGGATGAACACTGAAGCTTTCTTT. Translation: CASGQGMNTEAFF. The variable domain in full, completed from reference TRBV28 and TRBJ1-1, reads DVKVTQSSRYLVKRTGEKVFLECVQDMDHENMFWYRQDPGLGLRLIYFSYDVKMKEKGDIPEGYSVSREKKERFSLILESASTNQTSMYLCASGQGMNTEAFFGQGTRLTVV.

This clone was seen a single time. This chain joins TRBV5-1 and TRBJ2-5; 9 bases are shared with TRBD2. V lost 0 bases and J lost 6; bases outside the gene matches: 9. Germline V lookup: CDR1 SGHRS, CDR2 YFSETQ. The CDR3 consists of 16 residues. The CDR3 loop reads CASSLGPAGGQKTQYF. DNA for the CDR3: TGCGCCAGCAGCTTGGGTCCAGCGGGGGGTCAAAAGACCCAGTACTTC.

The chain links TRBV5-6 to TRBJ1-1, with 7 bases identical to TRBD1. Germline V CDR1 and CDR2: SGHDT, YYEEEE. The CDR3 contains 16 residues. The trim removed 2 bases at V and 2 bases at J, leaving 9 bases unmatched. DNA of the CDR3: TGTGCCAGCAGCTTATACAGGGGATATACCAACACTGAAGCTTTCTTT. Translated, it gives CASSLYRGYTNTEAFF.

V usage is TRBV6-2 or TRBV6-3 and J usage is TRBJ2-1, with unresolved D. Germline V CDR1 and CDR2: MNHEY, SVGEGT. CDR3 length equals 12 residues. V was pared by 3 bases and J by 5 bases, with 5 bases between. CDR3 region: CASSYLDNEQFF. CDR3 in DNA: TGTGCCAGCAGTTATCTTGACAATGAGCAGTTCTTC.

The chain recombines TRBV3-1 (or the pseudogene TRBV3-2) with TRBJ1-2; 9 bases agree with TRBD1. Germline V gives CDR1 LGHDT, CDR2 YNNKEL (reference sequence). This CDR3 contains 16 residues. V was clipped by 3 bases and J by 4 bases; unmatched bases: 9. The CDR3 nucleotides are TGTGCCAGCAGCCAGGGGACAGGGCGGACCCTCTATGGCTACACCTTC. This gives the protein CASSQGTGRTLYGYTF.

This chain links TRBV25-1 with TRBJ1-2; the D is unclear. Trimming stripped 6 bases from V and 4 bases from J, with 6 bases between. The CDR3 spans 11 residues. CDR1 MGHDK and CDR2 SYGVNS come from the germline V gene. The DNA for the CDR3 is TGTGCCAGCAGGGGATCCTATGGCTACACCTTC. It specifies CASRGSYGYTF.

J is TRBJ2-2 and V is TRBV4-2; TRBD2 aligns across 8 bases. Germline loops: CDR1 LGHNA, CDR2 YNFKEQ. The CDR3 covers 19 residues. V dropped 5 bases and J dropped 5; count of bases not matched to a gene: 19. CDR3 nucleotides: TGTGCCAGCAGCACGGGAGGGCCCCATACGGGAAGTAGAACCGGGGAGCTGTTTTTT. Translated, it gives CASSTGGPHTGSRTGELFF.

This sequence joins TRBV10-3 and TRBJ2-3, with D perhaps given as TRBD1 or TRBD2 (6 bases each). The CDR3 contains 12 residues. Germline V gene data show CDR1 as ENHRY and CDR2 as SYGVKD. V lost 8 bases and J lost 3, with 9 bases in between. The CDR3 loop reads CAIRGTTDTQYF. The CDR3 DNA reads as TGTGCCATCCGCGGGACAACAGATACGCAGTATTTT.

The V call is TRBV19, the J call TRBJ1-6; D is possibly TRBD1 (6 bases). The CDR3 covers 16 residues. The V gene's germline CDR1 is LNHDA and CDR2 SQIVND (reference sequence). V gave up 6 bases and J gave up 0 bases, with 12 bases separating them. CDR3 nucleotides: TGTGCCAGTAGGCCGGACAGTCTCTCCTATAATTCACCCCTCCACTTT. This translates into CASRPDSLSYNSPLHF.

V and J are TRBV27 and TRBJ1-4; TRBD1 is a possible D gene (6 bases). Germline lookup yields CDR1 MNHEY and CDR2 SMNVEV (reference sequence). Trimming left V 5 bases short and J 4 bases short, with 11 bases between. The CDR3 loop spans 14 amino acids. CDR3 loop: CASSPGTFNEKLFF. DNA for the CDR3: TGTGCCAGCAGTCCCGGGACATTTAATGAAAAACTGTTTTTT.

This chain connects TRBV28 to TRBJ1-1; possibly TRBD1 for D (5 bases). Trimming removed 5 bases from V and 6 bases from J, with 13 bases in between. Germline CDR1 MDHEN, CDR2 SYDVKM. The CDR3 length is 13 residues. The CDR3, as DNA: TGTGCCAGCAGTAGCAGGGAGATCCCTGAAGCTTTCTTT. It specifies CASSSREIPEAFF.

The chain has TRBV2 and TRBJ2-7; 7 positions agree with TRBD2. The length of the CDR3 is 14 residues. With 7 bases clipped from V and 4 bases from J, the junction kept 10 bases outside the gene matches. Looked up from germline, CDR1 is SNHLY and CDR2 is FYNNEI. The DNA of the CDR3 is TGTGCCAGCACCGAGGGAGGGCCAGTTTACGAGCAGTACTTC. It codes for CASTEGGPVYEQYF.

The chain joins TRBV4-3 to TRBJ2-3, with D possibly matching TRBD2 (5 bases). The ends were cut back, 1 base at V and 3 bases at J, with 11 bases in the middle. This CDR3 has 15 amino acids. CDR1 and CDR2 from the germline V gene are LGHNA and YSLEER. The DNA of the CDR3 is TGCGCCAGCAGCCAAGGGGCTACGGGGACAGATACGCAGTATTTT. It translates to CASSQGATGTDTQYF.

The V gene is TRBV12-3 or TRBV12-4, the J gene TRBJ2-1; 7 bases line up with TRBD1. With V trimmed by 4 bases and J by 6 bases, 3 bases remained unmatched. This CDR3 region has 13 residues. This chain's CDR3 is CASSSQGFNEQFF. CDR3 DNA: TGTGCCAGCAGTTCACAGGGGTTCAATGAGCAGTTCTTC.

V usage is TRBV2 and J usage is TRBJ1-5; 7 bases agree with TRBD1. The J segment lost 1 base and the V segment lost 4 bases, leaving 7 bases of the junction unmatched. CDR1 and CDR2 (germline): SNHLY, FYNNEI. This CDR3 region has 16 residues. CDR3 sequence: CASSARGPGSNQPQHF. The CDR3, as DNA: TGTGCCAGCAGTGCTAGGGGGCCTGGGAGCAATCAGCCCCAGCATTTT.

The chain has TRBV6-5 and TRBJ1-3; D remains ambiguous. V lost 7 bases and J 4 bases, leaving 14 bases between the germline ends. The germline V gene encodes CDR1 MNHEY and CDR2 SVGAGI. The CDR3 consists of 14 residues. The CDR3 DNA is TGTGCCAGCAAGGAGGGAGTAGCCGGAAACACCATATATTTT. This encodes CASKEGVAGNTIYF.

This sequence joins TRBV28 and TRBJ1-6; 8 bases line up with TRBD1. The CDR3 length is 15 residues. Germline CDR1 reads MDHEN; CDR2 reads SYDVKM. The junction had 11 bases not matched to a gene; V was cut back by 5 bases and J by 11 bases. CDR3 in DNA: TGTGCCAGCAGTACCCCTCCCGGACAGGGCCCACCCCTCCACTTT. Its translation is CASSTPPGQGPPLHF.

The J gene is TRBJ2-2, the V gene TRBV7-2; 8 bases align to TRBD2. The ends lost 6 bases at V and 5 bases at J; junction bases unmatched: 14. The germline CDR1 and CDR2 sequences are SGHTA and FQGNSA. This CDR3 has 17 residues. CDR3 protein: CASRTGAGRGRTGELFF. CDR3 DNA: TGTGCCAGCAGAACGGGGGCCGGGAGGGGGAGGACCGGGGAGCTGTTTTTT.

CDR3 protein: CSGRRSYNEQFF. As DNA, the CDR3 is TGCAGCGGTCGACGCTCCTACAATGAGCAGTTCTTC. The rearrangement uses TRBV29-1 and TRBJ2-1; D ambiguous. The V end was cut by 7 bases, the J end by 0 bases, with 7 bases between. The length of the CDR3 is 12 residues. CDR1 is SQVTM, CDR2 ANQGSEA, per germline.